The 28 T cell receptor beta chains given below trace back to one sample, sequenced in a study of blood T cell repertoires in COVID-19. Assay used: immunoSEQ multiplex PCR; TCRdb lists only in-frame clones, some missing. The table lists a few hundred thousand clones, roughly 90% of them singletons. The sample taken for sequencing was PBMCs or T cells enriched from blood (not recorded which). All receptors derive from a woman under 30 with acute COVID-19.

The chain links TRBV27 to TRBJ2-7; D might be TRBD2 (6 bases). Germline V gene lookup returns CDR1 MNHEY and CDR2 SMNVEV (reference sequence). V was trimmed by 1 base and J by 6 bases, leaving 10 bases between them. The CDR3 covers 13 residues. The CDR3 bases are TGTGCCAGCAGTTTATATCTTAGCGGCGAGCAGTACTTC. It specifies CASSLYLSGEQYF.

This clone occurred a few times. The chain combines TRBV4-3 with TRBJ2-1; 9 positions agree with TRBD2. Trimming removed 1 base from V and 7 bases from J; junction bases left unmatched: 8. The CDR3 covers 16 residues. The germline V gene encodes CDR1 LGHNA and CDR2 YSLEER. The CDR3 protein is CASSQVGGRAGNEQFF. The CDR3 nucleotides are TGCGCCAGCAGCCAAGTTGGCGGGAGGGCCGGTAATGAGCAGTTCTTC.

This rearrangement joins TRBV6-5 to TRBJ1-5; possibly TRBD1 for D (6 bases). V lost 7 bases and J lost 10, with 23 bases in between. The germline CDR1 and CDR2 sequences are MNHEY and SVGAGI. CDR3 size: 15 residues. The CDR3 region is CASTTSRGTPHPQHF. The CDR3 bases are TGTGCCAGCACCACATCAAGGGGGACCCCACACCCCCAGCATTTT.

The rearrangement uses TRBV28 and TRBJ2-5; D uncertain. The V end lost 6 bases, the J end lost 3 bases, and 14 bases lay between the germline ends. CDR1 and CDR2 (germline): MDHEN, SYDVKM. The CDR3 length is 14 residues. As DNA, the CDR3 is TGTGCCAGCAGCACTCTAGACGAAAAAGAGACCCAGTACTTC. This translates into CASSTLDEKETQYF.

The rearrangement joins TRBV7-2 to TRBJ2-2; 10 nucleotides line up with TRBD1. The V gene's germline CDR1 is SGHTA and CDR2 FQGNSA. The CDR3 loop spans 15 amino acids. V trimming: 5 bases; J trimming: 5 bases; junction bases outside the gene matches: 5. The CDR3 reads CASSARTGGTGELFF. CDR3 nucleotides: TGTGCCAGCAGCGCCCGGACAGGGGGGACCGGGGAGCTGTTTTTT.

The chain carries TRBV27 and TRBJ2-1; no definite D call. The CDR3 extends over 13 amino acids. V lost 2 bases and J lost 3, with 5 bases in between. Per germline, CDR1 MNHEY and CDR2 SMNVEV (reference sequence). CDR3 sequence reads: CASSLTYYNEQFF. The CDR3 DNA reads TGTGCCAGCAGTTTAACATACTACAATGAGCAGTTCTTC.

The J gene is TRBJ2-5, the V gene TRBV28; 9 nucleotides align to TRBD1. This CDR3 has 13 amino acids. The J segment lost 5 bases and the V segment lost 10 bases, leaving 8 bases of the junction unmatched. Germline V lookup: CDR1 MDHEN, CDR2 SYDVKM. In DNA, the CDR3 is TGTGCCATCGGGACAGGGCCGCGGGAGACCCAGTACTTC. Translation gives CAIGTGPRETQYF. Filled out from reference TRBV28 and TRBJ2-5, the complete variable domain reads DVKVTQSSRYLVKRTGEKVFLECVQDMDHENMFWYRQDPGLGLRLIYFSYDVKMKEKGDIPEGYSVSREKKERFSLILESASTNQTSMYLCAIGTGPRETQYFGPGTRLLVL.

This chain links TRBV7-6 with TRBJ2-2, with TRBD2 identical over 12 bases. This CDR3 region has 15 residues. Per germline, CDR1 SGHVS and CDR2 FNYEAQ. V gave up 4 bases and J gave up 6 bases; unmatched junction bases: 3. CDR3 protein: CASSSTSGRSGELFF. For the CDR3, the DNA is TGTGCCAGCAGCTCTACTAGCGGGAGGTCCGGGGAGCTGTTTTTT.

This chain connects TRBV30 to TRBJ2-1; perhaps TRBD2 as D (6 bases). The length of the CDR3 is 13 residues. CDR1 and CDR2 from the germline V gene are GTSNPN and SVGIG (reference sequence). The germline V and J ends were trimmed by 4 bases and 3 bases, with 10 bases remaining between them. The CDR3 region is CAWKVGGYNEQFF. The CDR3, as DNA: TGTGCCTGGAAGGTGGGAGGCTACAATGAGCAGTTCTTC.

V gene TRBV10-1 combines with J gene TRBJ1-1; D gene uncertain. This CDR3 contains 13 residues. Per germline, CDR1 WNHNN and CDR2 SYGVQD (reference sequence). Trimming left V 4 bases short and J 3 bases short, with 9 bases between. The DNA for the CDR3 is TGCGCCAGCAGTGGCCGTCCGGACACTGAAGCTTTCTTT. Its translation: CASSGRPDTEAFF.

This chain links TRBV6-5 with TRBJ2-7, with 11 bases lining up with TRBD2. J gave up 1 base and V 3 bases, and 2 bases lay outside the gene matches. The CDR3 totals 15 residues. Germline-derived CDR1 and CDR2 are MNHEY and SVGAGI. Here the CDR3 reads CASSYGLAGSYEQYF. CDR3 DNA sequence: TGTGCCAGCAGTTATGGACTAGCGGGTTCCTACGAGCAGTACTTC.

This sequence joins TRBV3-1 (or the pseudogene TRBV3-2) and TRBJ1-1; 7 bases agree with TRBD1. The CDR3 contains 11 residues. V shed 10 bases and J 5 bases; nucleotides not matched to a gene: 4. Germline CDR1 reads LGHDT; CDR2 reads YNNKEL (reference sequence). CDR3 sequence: CATKQGTEAFF. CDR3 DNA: TGTGCCACTAAACAGGGGACTGAAGCTTTCTTT.

As DNA, the CDR3 is TGTGCCAGTAGGCGGACAGGAAACACAGATACGCAGTATTTT. It specifies CASRRTGNTDTQYF. This chain joins TRBV19 and TRBJ2-3, with TRBD1 matching 7 bases. The V and J ends lost 6 bases and 2 bases, in that order; junction bases with no gene match: 5. The CDR3 runs 14 residues. Germline V gives CDR1 LNHDA, CDR2 SQIVND (reference sequence). Together with reference TRBV19 and TRBJ2-3, the CDR3 gives the full variable domain: DGGITQSPKYLFRKEGQNVTLSCEQNLNHDAMYWYRQDPGQGLRLIYYSQIVNDFQKGDIAEGYSVSREKKESFPLTVTSAQKNPTAFYLCASRRTGNTDTQYFGPGTRLTVL.

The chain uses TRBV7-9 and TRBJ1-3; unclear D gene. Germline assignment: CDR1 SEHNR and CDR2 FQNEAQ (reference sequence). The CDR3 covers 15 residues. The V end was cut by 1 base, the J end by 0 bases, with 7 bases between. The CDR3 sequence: CASSLGYSSGNTIYF. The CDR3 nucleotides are TGTGCCAGCAGCTTAGGTTACAGCTCTGGAAACACCATATATTTT.

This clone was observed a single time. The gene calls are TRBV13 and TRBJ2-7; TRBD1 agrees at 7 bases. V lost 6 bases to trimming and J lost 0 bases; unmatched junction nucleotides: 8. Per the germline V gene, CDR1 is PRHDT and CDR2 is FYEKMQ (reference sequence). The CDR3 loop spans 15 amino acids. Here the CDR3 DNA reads TGTGCCAGCAGTCCCGCCGGGACAGCCTCCTACGAGCAGTACTTC. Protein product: CASSPAGTASYEQYF. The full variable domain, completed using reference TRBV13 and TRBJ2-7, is AAGVIQSPRHLIKEKRETATLKCYPIPRHDTVYWYQQGPGQDPQFLISFYEKMQSDKGSIPDRFSAQQFSDYHSELNMSSLELGDSALYFCASSPAGTASYEQYFGPGTRLTVT.

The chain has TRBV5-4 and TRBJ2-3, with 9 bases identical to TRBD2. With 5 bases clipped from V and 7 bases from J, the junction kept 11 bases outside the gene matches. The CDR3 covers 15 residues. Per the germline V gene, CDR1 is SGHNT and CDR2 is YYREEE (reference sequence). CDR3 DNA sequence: TGTGCCAGCAGATCGCCGGGACTAGCTGAAAATACGCAGTATTTT. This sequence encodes CASRSPGLAENTQYF.

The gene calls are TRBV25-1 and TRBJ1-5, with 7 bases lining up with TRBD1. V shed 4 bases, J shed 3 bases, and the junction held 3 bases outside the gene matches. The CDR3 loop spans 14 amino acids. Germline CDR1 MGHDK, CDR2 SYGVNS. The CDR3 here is CASSGTGSNQPQHF. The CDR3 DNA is TGTGCCAGCAGTGGGACAGGTTCCAATCAGCCCCAGCATTTT. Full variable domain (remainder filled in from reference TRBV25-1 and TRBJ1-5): EADIYQTPRYLVIGTGKKITLECSQTMGHDKMYWYQQDPGMELHLIHYSYGVNSTEKGDLSSESTVSRIRTEHFPLTLESARPSHTSQYLCASSGTGSNQPQHFGDGTRLSIL.

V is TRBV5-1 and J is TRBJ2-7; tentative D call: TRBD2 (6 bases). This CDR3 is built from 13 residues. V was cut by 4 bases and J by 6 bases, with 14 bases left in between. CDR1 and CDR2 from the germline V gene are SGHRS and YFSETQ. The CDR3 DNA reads TGCGCCAGCAGCCGGGACTCGTTCAGCGAGCAGTACTTC. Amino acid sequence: CASSRDSFSEQYF.

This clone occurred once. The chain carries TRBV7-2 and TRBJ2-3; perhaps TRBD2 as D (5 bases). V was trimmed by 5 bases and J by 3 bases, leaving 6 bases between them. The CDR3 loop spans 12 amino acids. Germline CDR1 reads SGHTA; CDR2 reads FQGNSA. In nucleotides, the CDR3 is TGTGCCAGCAGCACTAGGACAGATACGCAGTATTTT. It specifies CASSTRTDTQYF.

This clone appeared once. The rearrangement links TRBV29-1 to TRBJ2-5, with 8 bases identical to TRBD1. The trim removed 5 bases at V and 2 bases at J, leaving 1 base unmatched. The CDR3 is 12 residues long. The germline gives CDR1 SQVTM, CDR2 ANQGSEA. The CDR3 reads CSVRTGQETQYF. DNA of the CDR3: TGCAGCGTTCGGACAGGGCAAGAGACCCAGTACTTC.

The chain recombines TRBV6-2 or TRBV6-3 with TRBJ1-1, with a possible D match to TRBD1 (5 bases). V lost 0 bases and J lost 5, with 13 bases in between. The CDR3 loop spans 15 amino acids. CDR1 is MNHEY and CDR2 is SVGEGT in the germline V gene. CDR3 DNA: TGTGCCAGCAGTTACTCTAATACCCGGGGGACTGAAGCTTTCTTT. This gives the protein CASSYSNTRGTEAFF.

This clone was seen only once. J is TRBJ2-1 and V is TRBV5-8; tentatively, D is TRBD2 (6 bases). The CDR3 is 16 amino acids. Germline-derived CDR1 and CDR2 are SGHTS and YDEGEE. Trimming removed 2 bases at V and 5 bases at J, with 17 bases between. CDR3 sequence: CASSFLVGRKDNEQFF. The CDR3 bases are TGTGCCAGCAGCTTCTTGGTCGGGAGAAAAGACAATGAGCAGTTCTTC.

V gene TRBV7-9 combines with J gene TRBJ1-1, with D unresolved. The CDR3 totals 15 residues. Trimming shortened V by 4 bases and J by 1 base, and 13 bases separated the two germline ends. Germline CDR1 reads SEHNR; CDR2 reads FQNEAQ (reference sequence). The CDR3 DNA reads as TGTGCCAGCAGCTCGCCGGGGTGGGGGAACACTGAAGCTTTCTTT. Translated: CASSSPGWGNTEAFF.

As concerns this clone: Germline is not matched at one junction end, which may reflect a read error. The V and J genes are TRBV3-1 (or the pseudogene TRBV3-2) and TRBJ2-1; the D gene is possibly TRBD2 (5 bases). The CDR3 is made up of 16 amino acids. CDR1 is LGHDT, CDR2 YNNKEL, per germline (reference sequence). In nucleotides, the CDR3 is TGTGCCAGCAGTCAAGATGTCCCACTAGTTTCAAGTGAGCAGTTCTTC. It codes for CASSQDVPLVSSEQFF.

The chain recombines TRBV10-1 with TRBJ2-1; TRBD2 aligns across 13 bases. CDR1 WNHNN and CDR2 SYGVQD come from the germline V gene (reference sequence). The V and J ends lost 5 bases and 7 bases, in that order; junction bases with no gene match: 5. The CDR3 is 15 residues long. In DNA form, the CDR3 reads TGCGCCAGCAGTTCAGGGACTAGCGGGACGAATGAGCAGTTCTTC. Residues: CASSSGTSGTNEQFF.

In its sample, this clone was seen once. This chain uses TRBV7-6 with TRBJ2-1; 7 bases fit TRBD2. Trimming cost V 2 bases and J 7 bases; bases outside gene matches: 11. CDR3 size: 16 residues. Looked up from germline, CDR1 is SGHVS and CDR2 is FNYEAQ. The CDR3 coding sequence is TGTGCCAGCAGCTTACTCATCCAGCAGGGAGGGAATGAGCAGTTCTTC. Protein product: CASSLLIQQGGNEQFF.

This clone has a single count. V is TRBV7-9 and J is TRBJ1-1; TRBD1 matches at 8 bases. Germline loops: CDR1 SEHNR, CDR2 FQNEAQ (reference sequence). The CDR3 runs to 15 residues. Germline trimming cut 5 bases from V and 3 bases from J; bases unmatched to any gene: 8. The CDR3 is CASSLQGAKDTEAFF. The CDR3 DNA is TGTGCCAGCAGCCTGCAGGGGGCGAAGGACACTGAAGCTTTCTTT. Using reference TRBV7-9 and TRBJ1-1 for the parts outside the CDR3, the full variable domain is DTGVSQNPRHKITKRGQNVTFRCDPISEHNRLYWYRQTLGQGPEFLTYFQNEAQLEKSRLLSDRFSAERPKGSFSTLEIQRTEQGDSAMYLCASSLQGAKDTEAFFGQGTRLTVV.

CDR3 region: CASSPGSGTSGSNEQFF. The DNA for the CDR3 is TGTGCCAGCAGCCCCGGCAGCGGAACTAGCGGGAGTAATGAGCAGTTCTTC. The V call is TRBV4-2, the J call TRBJ2-1, with 11 bases that match TRBD2. The germline CDR1 and CDR2 sequences are LGHNA and YNFKEQ. The V gene end was trimmed by 4 bases and the J gene end by 7 bases; junction bases not matched to a gene: 12. The CDR3 runs 17 residues.